The clone carrying this T cell receptor beta chain was detected only a few times. Its target is not known. This record belongs to a study of CD8 T cells in ankylosing spondylitis. Points from the study as a whole: There was a TCR beta motif, made of several highly homologous variants, that appeared characteristic of ankylosing spondylitis blood.

Trimming removed 1 base at V and 6 bases at J, with 10 bases between. Germline-derived CDR1 and CDR2 are DFQATT and SNEGSKA (reference sequence). The CDR3 covers 14 residues. MiXCR, applied by TCRdb to the 5' RACE reads, yields one record per CDR3 protein. The repertoire includes about 800,000 distinct CDR3 sequences, 12% of them detected once, and approximately 0.51% sits in the top ten. J is TRBJ1-6 and V is TRBV20-1; the D gene is possibly TRBD1 (6 bases). This clonotype originated in a male donor with ankylosing spondylitis. Sample: blood, either unsorted or a sorted T cell fraction (not recorded which). In DNA form, the CDR3 reads TGCAGTGCTAGAGTGGGACATCGTAATTCACCCCTCCACTTT. Protein sequence: CSARVGHRNSPLHF.